These 5 T cell receptor beta chains originate from one sample sequenced in a study of human T cells and chemical hapten exposure. TCRdb used MiXCR to reprocess the RACE reads, holding one entry per CDR3 protein. In the table there are around 42,000 distinct CDR3 sequences, 9.5% to 15% of which are singletons. Time point meaning: pre-sensitization, week 0. Treatment specified: therapeutic diphenylcyclopropenone sensitization with weekly scalp DPC. This specimen consisted of whole blood, obtained in connection with sensitization to the hapten diphenylcyclopropenone (DPC). The receptors shown here come from a woman between 25 and 40 years old with alopecia areata. Some clones in this sample may be carry-over from other donors' samples.

The V gene is TRBV19, the J gene TRBJ1-2; D remains unclear. Trimming removed 7 bases from V and 10 bases from J, with 13 bases in between. This CDR3 spans 11 amino acids. Per germline, CDR1 LNHDA and CDR2 SQIVND (reference sequence). The CDR3 region is CASMSRVDYTF. CDR3 coding DNA: TGTGCCAGTATGTCAAGGGTTGACTACACCTTC.

Only a few counts were recorded for this clonotype. The chain carries TRBV7-9 and TRBJ2-2; TRBD2 matches 7 bases. Trimming removed 5 bases from V and 5 bases from J; junction bases left unmatched: 5. The CDR3 is 14 amino acids. In germline, CDR1 is SEHNR, CDR2 FQNEAQ (reference sequence). In nucleotides, the CDR3 is TGTGCCAGCAGCCCCTGGGGGGGTACCGGGGAGCTGTTTTTT. It translates to CASSPWGGTGELFF.

This clonotype was counted between two and nine times. V is TRBV7-2 and J is TRBJ2-7, with 11 bases identical to TRBD2. CDR1 is SGHTA and CDR2 is FQGNSA in the germline V gene. The CDR3 is made up of 13 amino acids. With 3 bases clipped from V and 6 bases from J, the junction kept 1 base outside the gene matches. DNA for the CDR3: TGTGCCAGCAGCTTCCTAGCGGGAGGCGAGCAGTACTTC. It yields the protein CASSFLAGGEQYF. Complete variable domain (other parts from reference TRBV7-2 and TRBJ2-7): GAGVSQSPSNKVTEKGKDVELRCDPISGHTALYWYRQSLGQGLEFLIYFQGNSAPDKSGLPSDRFSAERTGGSVSTLTIQRTQQEDSAVYLCASSFLAGGEQYFGPGTRLTVT.

V gene TRBV7-2 combines with J gene TRBJ2-1, with D perhaps TRBD1 (6 bases). V shed 2 bases and J shed 5 bases, with 10 bases lying between them. CDR1 is SGHTA, CDR2 FQGNSA, per germline. The CDR3 consists of 14 residues. CDR3 amino acids: CASSLRQGHNEQFF. The CDR3 region has the DNA TGTGCCAGCAGCTTAAGGCAGGGGCACAATGAGCAGTTCTTC.

V and J are TRBV4-3 and TRBJ1-2; D is unclear. Looked up from germline, CDR1 is LGHNA and CDR2 is YSLEER. The CDR3 has 13 amino acids. V was pared by 4 bases and J by 7 bases, with 13 bases between. The CDR3 DNA is TGCGCCAGCAGCCTTTGGAGGGAAGGTGGCTACACCTTC. Translation: CASSLWREGGYTF.